Listed here are 29 T cell receptor beta chains from one sample, sequenced in a study of cytomegalovirus exposure and HLA in healthy donors. Both 60 Vbeta primers and 13 Jbeta primers went into the PCR. Sequencing used immunoSEQ multiplex PCR; TCRdb keeps in-frame clones, though not all of them. The table has over 130,000 clones, approximately 78% seen once. Sequencing was done on a sample of PBMCs. These TCRs come from a woman aged 40 to 49 in good health and CMV-seropositive.

The chain joins TRBV23-1 to TRBJ2-7, with a tentative D call TRBD1 (6 bases). TRBV23-1 is known as an ORF, though its function is uncertain. The germline V and J ends were trimmed by 8 bases and 2 bases, with 13 bases remaining between them. The CDR3 totals 13 residues. The CDR3 nucleotides are TGCGCCAGCTCCCGGGACATCGCCTACGAGCAGTACTTC. This gives the protein CASSRDIAYEQYF.

The rearrangement uses TRBV4-1 and TRBJ2-7, with TRBD2 matching over 11 bases. This CDR3 is built from 16 residues. After removal of 0 bases from V and 4 bases from J, the junction contained 5 bases not matched to a gene. Germline lookup yields CDR1 MGHRA and CDR2 YSYEKL. CDR3 protein: CASSQDIGTSGYEQYF. Written as DNA, the CDR3 is TGCGCCAGCAGCCAAGATATCGGGACTAGCGGTTACGAGCAGTACTTC.

CDR3 in amino acids: CASSPRGYTQYF. In DNA, the CDR3 is TGTGCCAGCAGTCCCCGAGGCTATACGCAGTATTTT. The chain links TRBV2 to TRBJ2-3; D not certain. The germline V and J ends were trimmed by 5 bases and 7 bases, with 10 bases remaining between them. Germline V gives CDR1 SNHLY, CDR2 FYNNEI. This CDR3 region has 12 residues.

The J gene is TRBJ1-3, the V gene TRBV19; D not certain. The CDR3 contains 12 residues. Germline lookup yields CDR1 LNHDA and CDR2 SQIVND (reference sequence). V dropped 3 bases and J dropped 8 bases, with 8 bases sitting between them. The CDR3 sequence is CASSIPGYTIYF. CDR3 DNA: TGTGCCAGTAGTATTCCGGGATACACCATATATTTT.

DNA for the CDR3: TGTGCCAGCAGCTTGGGGGGCAGGGAAAACAATCAGCCCCAGCATTTT. It specifies CASSLGGRENNQPQHF. The chain carries TRBV5-5 and TRBJ1-5; D is possibly TRBD1 (5 bases). Germline V gene sequence: CDR1 SGHKS, CDR2 YYEKEE (reference sequence). This CDR3 region has 16 residues. Trimming pared 0 bases from V and 3 bases from J, leaving 13 bases between.

V is TRBV10-3 and J is TRBJ1-1; D perhaps matches TRBD1 (6 bases). V was clipped by 0 bases and J by 4 bases, with 9 bases between them. CDR1 and CDR2 from the germline V gene are ENHRY and SYGVKD. This CDR3 has 14 residues. The CDR3 nucleotides are TGTGCCATCAGTGAGTCGAACAGGGCCACTGAAGCTTTCTTT. Amino acid sequence: CAISESNRATEAFF.

The chain carries TRBV4-1 and TRBJ2-7; 8 positions agree with TRBD2. The CDR3 sequence is 17 residues long. V was clipped by 2 bases and J by 2 bases; unmatched bases: 11. CDR1 and CDR2 (germline): MGHRA, YSYEKL. CDR3 sequence (DNA): TGCGCCAGCAGCCAATCCCGGGGGGGACCCCCCCCCTACGAGCAGTACTTC. Translating it yields CASSQSRGGPPPYEQYF.

The chain couples TRBV6-1 to TRBJ2-1; TRBD2 is a possible D gene (6 bases). The V gene's germline CDR1 is MNHNS and CDR2 SASEGT. Trimming stripped 6 bases from V and 5 bases from J, with 17 bases between. This CDR3 is 15 amino acids long. CDR3 sequence (DNA): TGTGCCAGCAGGGCCGTGGGTAGCGGAAACAATGAGCAGTTCTTC. It is translated as CASRAVGSGNNEQFF.

This clone was seen just once. The chain links TRBV9 to TRBJ2-2; 8 bases line up with TRBD2. V gave up 0 bases and J gave up 7 bases; unmatched junction bases: 2. Germline-derived CDR1 and CDR2 are SGDLS and YYNGEE. The CDR3 loop spans 14 amino acids. In DNA form, the CDR3 reads TGTGCCAGCAGCGTAGACGGGGGGGGCGGGGAGCTGTTTTTT. Its protein product is CASSVDGGGGELFF.

A note on this clone: Germline is not matched at one junction end, which may reflect a read error. The V and J genes are TRBV5-1 and TRBJ1-3; 8 bases agree with TRBD1. The germline V gene encodes CDR1 SGHRS and CDR2 YFSETQ. CDR3 size: 16 residues. The CDR3 loop is CASSTQGQGRGSTIYF. CDR3 in DNA: TGCGCCAGCAGTACTCAAGGACAGGGTCGAGGAAGCACCATATATTTT.

V usage is TRBV6-1 and J usage is TRBJ1-2; 10 bases map to TRBD1. V shed 4 bases and J 8 bases; nucleotides not matched to a gene: 4. The germline CDR1 and CDR2 sequences are MNHNS and SASEGT. This CDR3 spans 13 amino acids. CDR3 sequence: CASSAGQGSGYTF. DNA of the CDR3: TGTGCCAGCAGTGCGGGACAGGGGTCCGGCTACACCTTC.

This clone was detected a few times. The chain has TRBV6-5 and TRBJ1-1, with 9 bases matching TRBD1. V shed 0 bases and J 6 bases; nucleotides not matched to a gene: 5. The length of the CDR3 is 15 residues. Germline CDR1 and CDR2: MNHEY and SVGAGI. CDR3: CASSYSSQGASEAFF. The CDR3 nucleotides read TGTGCCAGCAGTTACTCGTCACAGGGGGCCTCTGAAGCTTTCTTT.

The chain joins TRBV7-2 to TRBJ2-7; D gene ambiguous. The CDR3 spans 13 residues. CDR1 and CDR2 from the germline V gene are SGHTA and FQGNSA. V lost 1 base and J 4 bases, leaving 8 bases between the germline ends. The CDR3, as DNA: TGTGCCAGCAGCTTAGTGGTCAGATACGAGCAGTACTTC. Protein product: CASSLVVRYEQYF.

The rearrangement links TRBV6-1 to TRBJ2-1; TRBD2 matches 12 bases. The CDR3 consists of 15 residues. The germline V gene encodes CDR1 MNHNS and CDR2 SASEGT. The V segment lost 10 bases and the J segment 8 bases; nucleotides outside the gene matches: 12. CDR3 DNA sequence: TGTGCCACCACCTTACTAGCGGGAGGAGTGGATGAGCAGTTCTTC. The encoded protein is CATTLLAGGVDEQFF.

In this sample, this clone turned up once. The chain links TRBV5-1 to TRBJ2-7; TRBD2 aligns across 10 bases. V dropped 4 bases and J dropped 7; count of bases not matched to a gene: 11. The CDR3 is made up of 15 amino acids. Germline V lookup: CDR1 SGHRS, CDR2 YFSETQ. The CDR3 DNA is TGCGCCAGCAGCCTGCACCGGGGACTAGCGAGGGAGCAGTACTTC. It yields the protein CASSLHRGLAREQYF.

V is TRBV20-1 and J is TRBJ1-1, with D hard to call. The V gene lost 7 bases and the J gene lost 7 bases, with 7 bases spanning the gap. CDR1 is DFQATT and CDR2 is SNEGSKA in the germline V gene (reference sequence). The CDR3 has 9 amino acids. CDR3 region: CSVALEAFF. CDR3 sequence (DNA): TGCAGTGTCGCGCTTGAAGCTTTCTTT.

This clone was seen a handful of times. V and J are TRBV5-5 and TRBJ1-6; D is unclear. The CDR3 contains 14 residues. Germline V gene sequence: CDR1 SGHKS, CDR2 YYEKEE (reference sequence). Deletions cut 2 bases from V and 9 bases from J, with 12 bases between. The DNA for the CDR3 is TGTGCCAGCAGCTTAGTCCGGGGTAGTTCACCCCTCCACTTT. Amino acids: CASSLVRGSSPLHF.

The chain carries TRBV5-1 and TRBJ1-1; 12 nucleotides agree with TRBD1. The ends lost 8 bases at V and 0 bases at J; junction bases unmatched: 8. The CDR3 is made up of 16 amino acids. Looked up from germline, CDR1 is SGHRS and CDR2 is YFSETQ. Here the CDR3 DNA reads TGCGCCAGTAAACCGGGACAGGGGGCTTTGAACACTGAAGCTTTCTTT. The encoded protein is CASKPGQGALNTEAFF.

The V and J genes are TRBV19 and TRBJ2-7, with 9 bases matching TRBD1. V lost 7 bases to trimming and J lost 1 base; unmatched junction nucleotides: 2. Germline V gives CDR1 LNHDA, CDR2 SQIVND (reference sequence). The CDR3 is 13 amino acids. CDR3 sequence (DNA): TGTGCCAGTATCGGGACAGGGTCCTACGAGCAGTACTTC. Translation: CASIGTGSYEQYF.

The CDR3 nucleotides are TGTGCCAGCAGTTCCCCGGGACAGCCTGGTTATCAGCCCCAGCATTTT. Protein product: CASSSPGQPGYQPQHF. The rearrangement uses TRBV28 and TRBJ1-5, with 7 bases aligning to TRBD1. The CDR3 totals 16 residues. The V gene end was trimmed by 4 bases and the J gene end by 5 bases; junction bases not matched to a gene: 11. Germline V lookup: CDR1 MDHEN, CDR2 SYDVKM. Full variable domain (outside the CDR3, taken from reference TRBV28 and TRBJ1-5): DVKVTQSSRYLVKRTGEKVFLECVQDMDHENMFWYRQDPGLGLRLIYFSYDVKMKEKGDIPEGYSVSREKKERFSLILESASTNQTSMYLCASSSPGQPGYQPQHFGDGTRLSIL.

V and J are TRBV9 and TRBJ2-1; no firm D call. Looked up from germline, CDR1 is SGDLS and CDR2 is YYNGEE. The CDR3 runs 15 residues. V dropped 8 bases and J dropped 3 bases, with 18 bases sitting between them. CDR3 nucleotides: TGTGCCAGTTATTTCAAGAGCCCAATCTACAATGAGCAGTTCTTC. Its translation: CASYFKSPIYNEQFF.

The chain couples TRBV4-2 to TRBJ2-7, with 9 bases that match TRBD2. This CDR3 contains 19 residues. The V segment lost 0 bases and the J segment 0 bases; nucleotides outside the gene matches: 12. Germline V lookup: CDR1 LGHNA, CDR2 YNFKEQ. In DNA form, the CDR3 reads TGTGCCAGCAGCCAAGAATGGGCTAGCGGGACCCTTAGCTCCTACGAGCAGTACTTC. It translates to CASSQEWASGTLSSYEQYF.

This chain links TRBV6-1 with TRBJ2-2; 12 bases are a match to TRBD2. The trim removed 4 bases at V and 3 bases at J, leaving 0 bases unmatched. CDR1 MNHNS and CDR2 SASEGT come from the germline V gene. This CDR3 is 15 amino acids long. DNA of the CDR3: TGTGCCAGCAGTGGGACTAGCGGGGACACCGGGGAGCTGTTTTTT. As protein: CASSGTSGDTGELFF.

V usage is TRBV29-1 and J usage is TRBJ2-2; TRBD2 is a possible D gene (5 bases). This CDR3 is 14 amino acids long. Germline V CDR1 and CDR2: SQVTM, ANQGSEA. Trimming pared 4 bases from V and 4 bases from J, leaving 13 bases between. The CDR3 DNA is TGCAGCGTTGTTCGGGATGATCGCACCGGGGAGCTGTTTTTT. It yields the protein CSVVRDDRTGELFF.

J is TRBJ1-1 and V is TRBV6-1, with TRBD1 identical over 7 bases. V was pared by 5 bases and J by 5 bases, with 11 bases of the junction left unmatched. Germline CDR1 MNHNS, CDR2 SASEGT. CDR3 size: 15 residues. The chain's CDR3 is CASSLPQAGGTEAFF. The DNA of the CDR3 is TGTGCCAGCAGTTTACCACAGGCAGGGGGGACTGAAGCTTTCTTT.

This chain's CDR3 is CASSFGGLAGTTGELFF. The CDR3 nucleotides are TGTGCCAGCAGTTTTGGGGGACTAGCGGGTACCACCGGGGAGCTGTTTTTT. This rearrangement joins TRBV27 to TRBJ2-2; 12 bases are a match to TRBD2. V shed 3 bases, J shed 4 bases, and the junction held 6 bases outside the gene matches. The CDR3 consists of 17 residues. The germline V gene encodes CDR1 MNHEY and CDR2 SMNVEV (reference sequence).

This clone came up a few times. The chain couples TRBV11-2 to TRBJ2-3; 10 bases agree with TRBD2. This CDR3 region has 16 residues. The V and J ends lost 1 base and 8 bases, in that order; junction bases with no gene match: 9. The germline gives CDR1 SGHAT, CDR2 FQNNGV. CDR3 amino acids: CASSLGSSGSAGTQYF. The CDR3 DNA reads TGTGCCAGCAGCTTAGGGTCTAGCGGGAGTGCCGGTACGCAGTATTTT.

The chain recombines TRBV28 with TRBJ2-7; 11 bases are a match to TRBD2. This CDR3 comprises 15 residues. Germline V gives CDR1 MDHEN, CDR2 SYDVKM. Germline trimming cut 5 bases from V and 0 bases from J; bases unmatched to any gene: 3. CDR3 coding DNA: TGTGCCAGCAGTACCCTAGCGGGAGGCTCCTACGAGCAGTACTTC. Encoded protein: CASSTLAGGSYEQYF.

Regarding this clone: The junction and the germline gene differ at one end; a read error may be behind it. J is TRBJ2-3 and V is TRBV12-5; TRBD2 matches at 8 bases. CDR1 is LGHNT and CDR2 is FRNRAP in the germline V gene. The CDR3 sequence is 12 residues long. CDR3 loop: CASAVEPGLERF. CDR3 DNA: TGTGCTAGTGCCGTCGAACCGGGACTAGAGAGATTT.